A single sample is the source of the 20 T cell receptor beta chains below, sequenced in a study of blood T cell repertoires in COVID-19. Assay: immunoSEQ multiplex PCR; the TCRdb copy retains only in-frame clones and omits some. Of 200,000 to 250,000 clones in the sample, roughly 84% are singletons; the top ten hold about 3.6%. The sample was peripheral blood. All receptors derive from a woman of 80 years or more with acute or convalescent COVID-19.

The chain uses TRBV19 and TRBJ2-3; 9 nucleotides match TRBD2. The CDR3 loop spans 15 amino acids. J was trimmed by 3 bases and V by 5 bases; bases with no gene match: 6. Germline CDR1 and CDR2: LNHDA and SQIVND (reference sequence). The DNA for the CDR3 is TGTGCCAGTAGTTCCGGCGGGGGGGGTACAGATACGCAGTATTTT. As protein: CASSSGGGGTDTQYF.

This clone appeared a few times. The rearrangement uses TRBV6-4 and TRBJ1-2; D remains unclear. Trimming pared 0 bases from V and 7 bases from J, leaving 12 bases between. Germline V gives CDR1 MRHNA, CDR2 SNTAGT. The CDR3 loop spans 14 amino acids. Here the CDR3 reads CASSDSLGRGGYTF. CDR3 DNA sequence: TGTGCCAGCAGTGACTCGCTAGGCCGCGGTGGCTACACCTTC.

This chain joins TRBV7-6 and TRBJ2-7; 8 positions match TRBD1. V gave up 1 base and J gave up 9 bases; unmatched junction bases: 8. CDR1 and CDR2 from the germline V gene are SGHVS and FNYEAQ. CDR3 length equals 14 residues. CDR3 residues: CASSLDLGQGAQYF. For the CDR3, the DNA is TGTGCCAGCAGCTTAGACCTCGGACAGGGCGCGCAGTACTTC.

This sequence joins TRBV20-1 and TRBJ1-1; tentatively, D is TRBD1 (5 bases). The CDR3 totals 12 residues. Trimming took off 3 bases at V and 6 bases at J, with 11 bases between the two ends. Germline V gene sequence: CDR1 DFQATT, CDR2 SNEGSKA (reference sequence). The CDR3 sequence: CSASNQGAEAFF. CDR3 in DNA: TGCAGTGCTAGTAATCAGGGCGCTGAAGCTTTCTTT.

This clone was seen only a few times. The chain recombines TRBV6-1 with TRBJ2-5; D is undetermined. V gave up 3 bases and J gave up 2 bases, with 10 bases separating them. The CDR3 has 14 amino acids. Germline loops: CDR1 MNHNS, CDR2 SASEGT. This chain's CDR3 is CASSDPGDQETQYF. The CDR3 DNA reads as TGTGCCAGCAGTGACCCCGGAGATCAAGAGACCCAGTACTTC.

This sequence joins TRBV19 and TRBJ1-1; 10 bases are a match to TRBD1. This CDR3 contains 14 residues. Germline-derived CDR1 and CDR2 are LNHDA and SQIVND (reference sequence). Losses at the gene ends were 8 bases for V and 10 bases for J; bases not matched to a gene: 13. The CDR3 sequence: CASGRDRGAAGAFF. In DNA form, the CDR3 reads TGTGCCAGTGGCCGGGACAGGGGAGCAGCAGGAGCTTTCTTT. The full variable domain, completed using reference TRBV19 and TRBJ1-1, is DGGITQSPKYLFRKEGQNVTLSCEQNLNHDAMYWYRQDPGQGLRLIYYSQIVNDFQKGDIAEGYSVSREKKESFPLTVTSAQKNPTAFYLCASGRDRGAAGAFFGQGTRLTVV.

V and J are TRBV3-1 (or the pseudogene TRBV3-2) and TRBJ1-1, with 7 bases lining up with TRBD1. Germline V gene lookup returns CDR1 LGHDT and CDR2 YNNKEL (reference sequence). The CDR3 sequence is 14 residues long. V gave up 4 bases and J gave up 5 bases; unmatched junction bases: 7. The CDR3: CASSPDRETTEAFF. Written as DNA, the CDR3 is TGTGCCAGCAGCCCCGACAGGGAGACGACTGAAGCTTTCTTT.

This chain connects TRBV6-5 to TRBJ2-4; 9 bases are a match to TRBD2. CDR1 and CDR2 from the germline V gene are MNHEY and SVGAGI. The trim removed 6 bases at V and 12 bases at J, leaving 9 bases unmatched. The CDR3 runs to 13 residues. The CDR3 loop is CASSRGGAGAQYF. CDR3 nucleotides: TGTGCCAGCAGCCGCGGGGGGGCCGGGGCTCAGTACTTC.

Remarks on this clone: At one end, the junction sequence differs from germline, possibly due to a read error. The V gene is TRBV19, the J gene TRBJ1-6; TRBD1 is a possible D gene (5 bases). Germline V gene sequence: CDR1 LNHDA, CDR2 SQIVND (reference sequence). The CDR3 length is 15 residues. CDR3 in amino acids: CASRIAGPMNSPLHF. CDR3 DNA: TGTGCCAGTAGGATAGCAGGGCCCATGAATTCACCCCTCCACTTT.

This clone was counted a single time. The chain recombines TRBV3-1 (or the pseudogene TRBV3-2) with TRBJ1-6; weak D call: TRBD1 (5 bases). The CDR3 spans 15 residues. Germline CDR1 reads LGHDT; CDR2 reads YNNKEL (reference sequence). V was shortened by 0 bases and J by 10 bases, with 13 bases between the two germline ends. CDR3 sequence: CASSQDAGGRSPLHF. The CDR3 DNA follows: TGTGCCAGCAGCCAAGATGCGGGGGGACGATCACCCCTCCACTTT.

CDR3 amino acids: CASSLGTSGEETQYF. In DNA form, the CDR3 reads TGTGCCAGCAGCTTAGGGACTAGCGGGGAAGAGACCCAGTACTTC. The chain has TRBV7-9 and TRBJ2-5; 12 positions match TRBD2. V lost 1 base and J lost 3; bases outside the gene matches: 0. Looked up from germline, CDR1 is SEHNR and CDR2 is FQNEAQ (reference sequence). The CDR3 runs 15 residues.

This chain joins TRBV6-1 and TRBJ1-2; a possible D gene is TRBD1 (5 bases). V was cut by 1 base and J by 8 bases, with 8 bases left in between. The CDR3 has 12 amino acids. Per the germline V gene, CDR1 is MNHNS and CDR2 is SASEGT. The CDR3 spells CASSEVGAGYTF. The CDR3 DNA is TGTGCCAGCAGTGAAGTAGGGGCGGGCTACACCTTC.

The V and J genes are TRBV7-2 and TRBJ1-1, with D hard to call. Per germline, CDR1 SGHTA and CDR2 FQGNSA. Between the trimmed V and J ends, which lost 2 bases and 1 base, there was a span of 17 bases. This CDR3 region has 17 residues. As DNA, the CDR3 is TGTGCCAGCAGCTTAAGTAACGTCCTGAGAGGGAACACTGAAGCTTTCTTT. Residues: CASSLSNVLRGNTEAFF.

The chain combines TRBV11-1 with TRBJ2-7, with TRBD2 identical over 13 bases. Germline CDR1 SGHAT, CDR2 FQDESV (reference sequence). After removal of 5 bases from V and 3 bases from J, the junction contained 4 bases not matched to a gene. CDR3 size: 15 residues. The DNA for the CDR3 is TGTGCCAGCAGCCCGACTAGCGGGGGGAGCTACGAGCAGTACTTC. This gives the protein CASSPTSGGSYEQYF.

The CDR3 nucleotides are TGCGCCAGCAGCTTCCGGGCGCAGGGCTCTTCTGGAAACACCATATATTTT. It codes for CASSFRAQGSSGNTIYF. The V gene is TRBV5-1, the J gene TRBJ1-3; D might be TRBD1 (5 bases). CDR3 length: 17 amino acids. Looked up from germline, CDR1 is SGHRS and CDR2 is YFSETQ. Trimming removed 2 bases from V and 1 base from J, with 16 bases in between.

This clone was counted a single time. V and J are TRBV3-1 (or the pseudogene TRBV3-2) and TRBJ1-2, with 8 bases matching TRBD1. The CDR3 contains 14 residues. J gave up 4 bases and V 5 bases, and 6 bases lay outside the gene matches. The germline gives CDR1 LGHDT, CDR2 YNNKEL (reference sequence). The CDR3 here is CASSARGLIYGYTF. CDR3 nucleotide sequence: TGTGCCAGCAGCGCCAGGGGGCTTATCTATGGCTACACCTTC.

The CDR3 DNA reads TGCGCCAGCAGCTTTAGAAACCCGTCCTACGAGCAGTACTTC. This encodes CASSFRNPSYEQYF. The chain uses TRBV5-1 and TRBJ2-7; D ambiguous. The CDR3 is made up of 14 amino acids. Germline assignment: CDR1 SGHRS and CDR2 YFSETQ. V was shortened by 2 bases and J by 1 base, with 10 bases between the two germline ends.

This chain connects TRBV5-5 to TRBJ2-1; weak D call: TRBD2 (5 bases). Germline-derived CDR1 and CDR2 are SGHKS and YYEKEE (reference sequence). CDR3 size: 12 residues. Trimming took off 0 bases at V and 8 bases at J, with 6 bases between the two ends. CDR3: CASSLAGYEQFF. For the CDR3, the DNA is TGTGCCAGCAGCTTGGCGGGGTATGAGCAGTTCTTC.

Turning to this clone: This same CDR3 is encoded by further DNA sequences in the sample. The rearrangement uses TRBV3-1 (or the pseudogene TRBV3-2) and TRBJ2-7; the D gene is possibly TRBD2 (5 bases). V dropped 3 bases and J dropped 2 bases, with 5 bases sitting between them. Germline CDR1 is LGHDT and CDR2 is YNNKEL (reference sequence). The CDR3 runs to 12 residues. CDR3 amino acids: CASSQGAYEQYF. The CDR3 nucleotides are TGTGCCAGCAGCCAGGGAGCCTACGAGCAGTACTTC.

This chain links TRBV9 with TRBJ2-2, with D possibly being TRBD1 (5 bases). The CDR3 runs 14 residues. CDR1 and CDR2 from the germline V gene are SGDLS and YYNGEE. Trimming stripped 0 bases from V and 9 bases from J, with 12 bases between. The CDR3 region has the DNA TGTGCCAGCAGCGTAGAGGGGAATCCTAGGGAGCTGTTTTTT. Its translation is CASSVEGNPRELFF.